The text below deals with one TCR beta chain. This clonotype was seen a few times. Its antigen remains undetermined. No quality values exist for individual bases; no much larger clone is one base distant. For CDR1 and CDR2, the germline V gene (reference sequence) lists DFQATT and SNEGSKA. The CDR3 sequence holds 14 residues, the cysteine and phenylalanine included. The DNA shown is the 42-base CDR3, in frame from base 1. Trimming accounts for 2 bases at V and 5 bases at J, while the number of junction bases matched to no gene is 5. Genomic DNA served as template for TCR beta VDJ combination and CDR3 sequence profiling. An Illumina HiSeq 2000 was the platform used for TCR repertoire sequencing. The paper's data handling went like this. TRBV/TRBJ rearrangement plots, CDR3 size and DJ length profiles, and Simpson's diversity index were used to assess repertoires. Whichever DNA sequence was most abundant in the deep sequencing data was defined as the immunodominant clone. CDR3 amino acid sequences were checked for sharing across subjects and were also compared against the VDJdb database and published repertoires. TCRdb reran the public reads through fastp at Q25 and MiXCR, keeping productive beta chains. Under each unique CDR3 protein, matching rows form one entry showing the most common genes and DNA. TCRdb, not the original authors, processed these V and J calls. In all, the sample holds about 180,000 distinct CDR3 sequences, and 45% to 60% of those were seen once. The top ten clonotypes cover 10% to 15% of the sample.

The patients picked for sequencing were ones in whom flow cytometry had shown an expansion of CD8+CD57+ cells. All patients had severe acquired aplastic anemia diagnosed by International Study of Aplastic Anemia and Agranulocytosis and Camitta criteria. At the time blood was sampled, none of the patients had received any therapy. TCR repertoires of sorted CD4+ and CD8+ blood T cells from severe aplastic anemia patients and healthy subjects were deep-sequenced in the study. Patients were enrolled under clinicaltrials.gov protocols 00001620, 01623167, 00001397, 00071045, 00081523 and 00961064 in the USA. Ficoll-Paque density gradient centrifugation was used to isolate peripheral blood mononuclear cells. Before DNA was extracted, CD4+ and CD8+ T cells were sorted using either FACS or magnetic beads. The sample belongs to a study of CD8+CD57+ T cells in acquired aplastic anemia listed by TCRdb under 2018. With regard to the full study: DNA extracted from sorted CD4+ and CD8+ cells had a mean of about 3 ug, with a range of about 0.18 to 27.4 ug. A CD8+CD57+ expansion meant a frequency higher than the mean frequency seen in healthy subjects.

The study at large found these results: Although 25 to 30 CD8+ CDR3 sequences were shared by patients and controls, these sequences appeared highly expressed in patients and within the immunodominant clones of patients. CD8+ Simpson's diversity did not differ significantly between patients and healthy controls (P=0.060).

This receptor chain uses TRBV20-1 and TRBJ2-3; 9 bases in the junction line up with TRBD2. The sequence was obtained from a human donor with aplastic anemia. Material: sorted CD4+, CD8+, or CD8+CD57+ T cells (not recorded which) from PBMCs. The CDR3 amino acid sequence is: CSARLAGREDTQYF. The nucleotides are TGCAGTGCTAGACTAGCGGGGAGGGAAGATACGCAGTATTTT.